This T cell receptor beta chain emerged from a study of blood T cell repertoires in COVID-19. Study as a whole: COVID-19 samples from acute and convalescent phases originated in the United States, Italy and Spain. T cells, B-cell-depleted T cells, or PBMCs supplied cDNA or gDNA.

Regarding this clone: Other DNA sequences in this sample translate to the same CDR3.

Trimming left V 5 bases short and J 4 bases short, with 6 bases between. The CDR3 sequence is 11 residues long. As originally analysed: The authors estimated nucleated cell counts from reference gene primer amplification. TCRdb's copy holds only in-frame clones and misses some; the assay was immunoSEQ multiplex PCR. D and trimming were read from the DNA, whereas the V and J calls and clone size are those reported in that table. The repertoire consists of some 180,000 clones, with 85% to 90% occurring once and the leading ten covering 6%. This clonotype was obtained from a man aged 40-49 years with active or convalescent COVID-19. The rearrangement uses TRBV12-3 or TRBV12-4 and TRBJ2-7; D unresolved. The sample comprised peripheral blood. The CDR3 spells CASSPSYEQYF. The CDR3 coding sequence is TGTGCCAGCAGTCCCAGTTACGAGCAGTACTTC.